This T cell receptor (beta chain) originates from a study of cytomegalovirus exposure and HLA in healthy donors. Study findings and constraints: When analyzed later, a missense DCLRE1C variant was found to be linked to TCR beta V- and J-gene trimming. Roughly uniform depth of sequencing across donors was assumed in presence/absence analyses.

Comments on this clone: Its antigen is currently unknown.

The CDR3 length is 15 residues. V was cut by 5 bases and J by 5 bases, with 15 bases left in between. Germline V gives CDR1 SGHNT, CDR2 YENEEA. The PCR employed 60 Vbeta primers together with 13 Jbeta primers. Original processing methods: In a later analysis, tens of millions of unique TCR beta chains included roughly 11 million shared by two or more donors. Method: immunoSEQ multiplex PCR; TCRdb's copy keeps in-frame clones and lacks some. V, J and clone size are those of that table, while D and trimming were read from the DNA. The table lists some 87,000 clones, more than 60% of them singletons. This receptor was identified in a man younger than 45 in good health and CMV-seronegative. The chain couples TRBV11-3 to TRBJ2-2; D possibly corresponds to TRBD2 (6 bases). Sequencing was carried out using PBMCs. The CDR3 here is CASSPRDSQTGELFF. In nucleotides, the CDR3 is TGTGCCAGCAGCCCGCGGGACTCACAGACCGGGGAGCTGTTTTTT.